This T cell receptor beta chain derives from a study of T cells in localized non-small cell lung cancer. Study-level points and caveats: A single tumor region was sequenced, leaving heterogeneity possible.

The protocol was immunoSEQ multiplex PCR, while the TCRdb copy is restricted to in-frame clones and leaves out a portion. The sample lists about 72,000 clones; approximately 85% were seen once. About this clone: Its antigen is as yet unknown. A read error may produce the germline difference seen at one junction end.

Germline V gives CDR1 SGHNT, CDR2 YENEEA. The CDR3 runs 12 residues. This sequence was found in an older female donor with stage I lung adenocarcinoma. The specimen comprised peripheral blood, sampled before any cancer treatment. V is TRBV11-3 and J is TRBJ2-3, with D unresolved. The CDR3 nucleotides read TGTGCCAGCAGCCCCAGCAGAGATACGCAGTATTTT. Protein sequence: CASSPSRDTQYF.